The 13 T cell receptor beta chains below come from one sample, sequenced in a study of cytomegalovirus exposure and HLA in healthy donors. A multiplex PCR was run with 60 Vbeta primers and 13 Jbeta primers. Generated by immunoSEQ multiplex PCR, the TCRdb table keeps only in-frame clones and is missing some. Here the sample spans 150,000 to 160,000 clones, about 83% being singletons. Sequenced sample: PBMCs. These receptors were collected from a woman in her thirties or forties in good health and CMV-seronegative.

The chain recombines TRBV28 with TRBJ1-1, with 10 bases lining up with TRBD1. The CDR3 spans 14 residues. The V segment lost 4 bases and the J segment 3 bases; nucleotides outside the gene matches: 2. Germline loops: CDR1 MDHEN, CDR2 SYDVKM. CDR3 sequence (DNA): TGTGCCAGCAGTTCCGGACAGGGGGACACTGAAGCTTTCTTT. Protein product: CASSSGQGDTEAFF.

The CDR3 region is CASSFWTENTEAFF. CDR3 DNA sequence: TGTGCCAGCAGTTTCTGGACAGAGAACACTGAAGCTTTCTTT. The chain is built from TRBV28 and TRBJ1-1; the D gene is possibly TRBD1 (6 bases). CDR1 and CDR2 (germline): MDHEN, SYDVKM. The CDR3 totals 14 residues. The V and J ends lost 3 bases and 1 base respectively, with 9 bases between them.

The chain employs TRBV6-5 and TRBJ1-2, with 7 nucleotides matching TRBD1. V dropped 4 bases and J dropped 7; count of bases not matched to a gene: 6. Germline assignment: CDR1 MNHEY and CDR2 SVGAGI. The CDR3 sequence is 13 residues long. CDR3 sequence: CASSSETGTGYTF. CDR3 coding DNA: TGTGCCAGCAGTTCGGAGACAGGGACTGGCTACACCTTC.

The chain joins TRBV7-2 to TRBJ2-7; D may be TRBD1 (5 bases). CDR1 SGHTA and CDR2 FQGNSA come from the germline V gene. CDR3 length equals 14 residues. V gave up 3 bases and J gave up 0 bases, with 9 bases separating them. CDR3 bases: TGTGCCAGCAGCTTTGACAGTCTCTCCTACGAGCAGTACTTC. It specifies CASSFDSLSYEQYF. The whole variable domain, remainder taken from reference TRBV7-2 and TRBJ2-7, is GAGVSQSPSNKVTEKGKDVELRCDPISGHTALYWYRQSLGQGLEFLIYFQGNSAPDKSGLPSDRFSAERTGGSVSTLTIQRTQQEDSAVYLCASSFDSLSYEQYFGPGTRLTVT.

CDR3 residues: CASSFGTLAGDSYNEQFF. In DNA form, the CDR3 reads TGTGCCAGCAGCTTCGGGACACTAGCGGGGGACTCCTACAATGAGCAGTTCTTC. The chain carries TRBV11-3 and TRBJ2-1, with 11 bases aligning to TRBD2. Unmatched junction bases numbered 7, after V lost 3 bases and J lost 0 bases. CDR3 length: 18 amino acids. Germline loops: CDR1 SGHNT, CDR2 YENEEA.

The CDR3 bases are TGCAGTGTCTCGAGCAACTATGGCTACACCTTC. It encodes CSVSSNYGYTF. This chain connects TRBV20-1 to TRBJ1-2; D ambiguous. V lost 7 bases and J 2 bases, leaving 8 bases between the germline ends. This CDR3 spans 11 amino acids. Per the germline V gene, CDR1 is DFQATT and CDR2 is SNEGSKA (reference sequence).

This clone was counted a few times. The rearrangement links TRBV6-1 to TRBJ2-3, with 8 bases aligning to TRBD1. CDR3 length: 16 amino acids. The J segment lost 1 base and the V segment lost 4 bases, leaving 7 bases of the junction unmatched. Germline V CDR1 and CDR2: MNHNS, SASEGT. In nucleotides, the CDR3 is TGTGCCAGCAGTGCGTTACCGGGACAGGGCACAGATACGCAGTATTTT. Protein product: CASSALPGQGTDTQYF.

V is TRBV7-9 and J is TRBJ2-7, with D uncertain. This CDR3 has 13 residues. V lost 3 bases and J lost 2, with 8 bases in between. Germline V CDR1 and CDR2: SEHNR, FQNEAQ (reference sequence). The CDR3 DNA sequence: TGTGCCAGCAGCTTCCAACAGACCTACGAGCAGTACTTC. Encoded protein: CASSFQQTYEQYF.

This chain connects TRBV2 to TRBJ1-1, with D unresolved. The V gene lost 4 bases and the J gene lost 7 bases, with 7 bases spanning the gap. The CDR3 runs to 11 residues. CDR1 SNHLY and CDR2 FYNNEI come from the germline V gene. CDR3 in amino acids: CASSVQHEAFF. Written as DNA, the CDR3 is TGTGCCAGCAGTGTACAGCATGAAGCTTTCTTT.

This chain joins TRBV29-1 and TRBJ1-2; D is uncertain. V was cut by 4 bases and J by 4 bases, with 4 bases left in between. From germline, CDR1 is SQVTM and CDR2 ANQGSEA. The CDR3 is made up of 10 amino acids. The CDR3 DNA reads TGCAGCGTTGCTCCCTATGGCTACACCTTC. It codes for CSVAPYGYTF. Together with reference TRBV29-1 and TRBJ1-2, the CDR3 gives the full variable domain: SAVISQKPSRDICQRGTSLTIQCQVDSQVTMMFWYRQQPGQSLTLIATANQGSEATYESGFVIDKFPISRPNLTFSTLTVSNMSPEDSSIYLCSVAPYGYTFGSGTRLTVV.

CDR3 in DNA: TGTGCCAGCAGCCAGGGTCTGGTGGGCTACGAGCAGTACTTC. Residues: CASSQGLVGYEQYF. The chain employs TRBV5-5 and TRBJ2-7; the D gene is possibly TRBD1 (5 bases). The CDR3 length is 14 residues. V was cut by 4 bases and J by 3 bases, with 14 bases left in between. Germline-derived CDR1 and CDR2 are SGHKS and YYEKEE (reference sequence).

CDR3 bases: TGTGCCAGCAGGCCCACTGACAGTTCTAGAAGGGAAAAACTGTTTTTT. Encoded protein: CASRPTDSSRREKLFF. This chain joins TRBV28 and TRBJ1-4; D is perhaps TRBD1 (5 bases). The ends were cut back, 6 bases at V and 8 bases at J, with 22 bases in the middle. Looked up from germline, CDR1 is MDHEN and CDR2 is SYDVKM. The CDR3 covers 16 residues.

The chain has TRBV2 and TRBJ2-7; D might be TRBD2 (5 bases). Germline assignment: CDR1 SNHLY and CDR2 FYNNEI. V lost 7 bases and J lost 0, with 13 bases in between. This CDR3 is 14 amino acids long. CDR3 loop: CASTAGGLSYEQYF. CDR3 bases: TGTGCCAGCACCGCCGGCGGACTCTCCTACGAGCAGTACTTC.